This T cell receptor beta chain was recorded in a study of beta chain features in type 1 diabetes. Whole-study results and caveats: Comparison showed that naive, central memory and Treg TCRB repertoires appeared more similar among patients than among healthy donors.

Every donor provided one heparinised blood draw, which averaged approximately 100 mL. This clone was seen more than once but under ten times. Its specificity is not known. What was sequenced were expressed TCRB transcripts, since all of the isolated RNA had been reverse transcribed. The average output of naive, central memory and regulatory T cell samples was about 3.57 million reads. Repertoires were generated with immunoSEQ multiplex PCR, while TCRdb's copy carries only in-frame clones and drops some. This sample has hundreds of thousands of clones, with 15% to 20% found just once. The CDR3 totals 16 residues. Trimming stripped 5 bases from V and 0 bases from J, with 15 bases between. Germline V gene data show CDR1 as SGHRS and CDR2 as YFSETQ.

The chain is built from TRBV5-1 and TRBJ2-1; weak D call: TRBD1 (7 bases). Specimen: naive CD4+ T cells from blood. The receptor was isolated from a woman under 30 in good health. CDR3 in DNA: TGCGCCAGCAGGCGGGACAGCCAGAGCTCCTACAATGAGCAGTTCTTC. Its protein is CASRRDSQSSYNEQFF.